The source of this T cell receptor beta chain is a study of regulatory T cells in long-lasting Graves disease. Background on the study: Persistence in Graves' disease required over 5 years of antithyroid drugs plus positive TSH receptor antibodies.

As concerns this clonotype: Its antigen is unknown.

Described time point: persistent/refractory GD, antithyroid drugs over 5 years with positive TRAb. RNA isolated from PBMCs was used to make the TCR library. Study-wide results and caveats: Accuracy could have been hurt by small sample size.

Investigators prepared the TCR beta libraries by applying iRepertoire HTBI primers and Arm-PCR of CDR3 regions. A single record per CDR3 protein comes from TCRdb applying MiXCR to the multiplex PCR reads. Of some 470,000 distinct CDR3 sequences listed, about 22% are singletons. The V and J ends lost 4 bases and 3 bases, in that order; junction bases with no gene match: 4. The CDR3 spans 14 residues. The sequencing here drew on peripheral blood mononuclear cells (PBMCs), taken when the disease was refractory, from a patient treated with antithyroid drugs. V usage is TRBV12-3 or TRBV12-4 and J usage is TRBJ2-7, with TRBD1 matching over 9 bases. This clonotype was sampled from a female donor with Graves disease. The CDR3 DNA sequence: TGTGCCAGCAGTTCTGGGGGACAGGGCTACGAGCAGTACTTC. Translation: CASSSGGQGYEQYF.